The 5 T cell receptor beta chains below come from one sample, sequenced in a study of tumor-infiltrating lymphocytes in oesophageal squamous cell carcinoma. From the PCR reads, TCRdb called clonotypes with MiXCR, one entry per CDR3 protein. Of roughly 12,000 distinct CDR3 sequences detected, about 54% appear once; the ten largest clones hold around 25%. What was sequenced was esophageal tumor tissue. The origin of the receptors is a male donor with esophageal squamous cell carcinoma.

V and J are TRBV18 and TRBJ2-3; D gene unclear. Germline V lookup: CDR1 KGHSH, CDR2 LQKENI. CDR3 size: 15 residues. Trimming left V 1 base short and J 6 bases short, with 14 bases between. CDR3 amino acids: CASSPRAEPGDTQYF. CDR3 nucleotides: TGTGCCAGCTCACCACGCGCGGAGCCCGGGGATACGCAGTATTTT. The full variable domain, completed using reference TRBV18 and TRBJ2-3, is NAGVMQNPRHLVRRRGQEARLRCSPMKGHSHVYWYRQLPEEGLKFMVYLQKENIIDESGMPKERFSAEFPKEGPSILRIQQVVRGDSAAYFCASSPRAEPGDTQYFGPGTRLTVL.

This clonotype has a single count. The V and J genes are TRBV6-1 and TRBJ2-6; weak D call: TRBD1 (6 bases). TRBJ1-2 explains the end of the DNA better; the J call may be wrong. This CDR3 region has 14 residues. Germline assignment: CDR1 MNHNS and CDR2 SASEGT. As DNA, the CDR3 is TGTGCCAGCAGTTACCAAGGGGGGGGTGGAGGCTACACCTTC. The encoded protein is CASSYQGGGGGYTF.

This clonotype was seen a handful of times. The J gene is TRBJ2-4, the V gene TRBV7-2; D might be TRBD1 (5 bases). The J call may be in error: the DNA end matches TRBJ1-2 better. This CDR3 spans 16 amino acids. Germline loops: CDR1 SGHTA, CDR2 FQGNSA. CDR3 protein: CASSLAMAGTNYGYTF. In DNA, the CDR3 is TGTGCCAGCAGCTTAGCGATGGCAGGGACGAACTATGGCTACACCTTC.

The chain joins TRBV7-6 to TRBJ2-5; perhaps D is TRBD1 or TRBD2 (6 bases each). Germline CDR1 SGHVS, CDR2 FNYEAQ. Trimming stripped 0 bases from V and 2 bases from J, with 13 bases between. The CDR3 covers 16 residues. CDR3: CASSLAGGVLQETQYF. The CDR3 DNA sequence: TGTGCCAGCAGCTTAGCGGGGGGCGTCCTTCAAGAGACCCAGTACTTC. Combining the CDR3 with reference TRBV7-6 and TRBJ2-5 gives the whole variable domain GAGVSQSPRYKVTKRGQDVALRCDPISGHVSLYWYRQALGQGPEFLTYFNYEAQQDKSGLPNDRFSAERPEGSISTLTIQRTEQRDSAMYRCASSLAGGVLQETQYFGPGTRLLVL.

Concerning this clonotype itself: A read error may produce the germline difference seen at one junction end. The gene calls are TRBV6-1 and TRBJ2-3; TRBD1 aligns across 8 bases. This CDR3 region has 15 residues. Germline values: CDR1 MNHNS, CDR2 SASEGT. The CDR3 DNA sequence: TGTGCCAGCAGTGAAGCAGGGACAGGCGGCTCACCCCTCCACTTC. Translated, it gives CASSEAGTGGSPLHF.